This T cell receptor (beta chain) is from a study of T cell changes during pregnancy in multiple sclerosis. V lost 6 bases and J lost 4, with 9 bases in between. Germline CDR1 SEHNR, CDR2 FQNEAQ (reference sequence). CDR3 length: 12 amino acids. Profiled with immunoSEQ multiplex PCR; TCRdb holds only in-frame clones, not every one. This table has under 25,000 clones, just over 85% appearing once. This sequence originates from a female donor in good health, enrolled as a control in a pregnancy study. The material sequenced was CD8+ T cells from peripheral blood mononuclear cells, taken in the first trimester of pregnancy. The chain has TRBV7-9 and TRBJ1-2; D gene ambiguous. The CDR3 loop reads CASSLGTYGYTF. Here the CDR3 DNA reads TGTGCCAGCAGTCTAGGCACCTATGGCTACACCTTC.